This T cell receptor beta chain was identified during a study of cytomegalovirus exposure and HLA in healthy donors. As for the study in general: In an early release, HLA-typed donors contributed 77 million or so unique TCR sequences. Findings and limits, study-wide: Later analysis associated a missense DCLRE1C variant with TCR beta V- and J-gene trimming. Cytomegalovirus status, reportedly, was diagnosed with high specificity and sensitivity by the classifier.

For this clone: Its antigen is not identified.

The germline V gene has CDR1 LNHNV and CDR2 YYDKDF (reference sequence). The CDR3 loop spans 13 amino acids. Trimming took 0 bases from V and 7 from J, leaving 7 bases between them. PCR amplification relied on 60 Vbeta primers (plus 13 Jbeta primers). The repertoire was sequenced with immunoSEQ multiplex PCR; TCRdb's copy has only in-frame clones and lacks some. The sample holds hundreds of thousands of clones; roughly 75% are singletons and the top ten take 1.8%. Sequenced: PBMCs. This TCR came from a woman younger than 45 in good health and CMV-seronegative. The V call is TRBV15, the J call TRBJ1-5; D call uncertain. CDR3 in DNA: TGTGCCACCAGCAGAGATCCGAGGCAGCCCCAGCATTTT. It translates to CATSRDPRQPQHF.